A selection of T cell receptor beta chains follows, all from one sample in a study of blood T cell repertoires in COVID-19. Assay used: immunoSEQ multiplex PCR; TCRdb lists only in-frame clones, some missing. The sample shows hundreds of thousands of clones, 85% of them seen only once. The sequencing sample was made of peripheral blood. The receptors stem from a man aged 50 or older with active or convalescent COVID-19. Each CDR3 is given with its conserved first and last residue. Fields, in order: D gene, V gene, J gene, clone size, CDR3 protein, CDR3 DNA. D genes are given only for firm matches. Not every row has a clone size; where given, it reads once, few, many or a size class.

.,TRBV19,TRBJ1-4,once,CASRHTGGAGEKLFF,TGTGCCAGTCGTCATACGGGGGGGGCCGGCGAAAAACTGTTTTTT
TRBD1,TRBV30,TRBJ2-3,few,CAWSGWDRADTQYF,TGTGCCTGGAGTGGCTGGGACAGGGCAGATACGCAGTATTTT
.,TRBV6-5,TRBJ1-1,.,CASRGRGANTEAFF,TGTGCCAGCCGAGGGAGAGGCGCGAACACTGAAGCTTTCTTT
.,TRBV18,TRBJ1-5,.,CASSPLREAQPQHF,TGTGCCAGCTCACCACTTAGGGAGGCCCAGCCCCAGCATTTT
.,TRBV28,TRBJ1-2,.,CASSFFRGNYGYTF,TGTGCCAGCAGTTTCTTCAGGGGTAACTATGGCTACACCTTC
.,TRBV11-2,TRBJ2-1,once,CASSPMGGGTEQFF,TGTGCCAGCAGCCCGATGGGGGGGGGCACTGAGCAGTTCTTC
.,TRBV9,TRBJ2-7,.,CASSVGHSDYEQYF,TGTGCCAGCAGCGTTGGACACTCAGACTACGAGCAGTACTTC
.,TRBV5-1,TRBJ1-3,once,CASSTGPRNTIYF,TGCGCCAGCAGCACAGGGCCTCGGAACACCATATATTTT
.,TRBV5-6,TRBJ1-1,once,CASSLGTLNTEAFF,TGTGCCAGCAGCTTGGGGACACTGAACACTGAAGCTTTCTTT
.,TRBV5-6,TRBJ1-1,.,CASSWMGLATEAFF,TGTGCCAGCAGCTGGATGGGGCTCGCCACTGAAGCTTTCTTT